The rows below give T cell receptor beta chains drawn from one sample of a study of T-cell reconstitution after alpha-beta-depleted transplantation in children. TCRdb fed the PCR reads into MiXCR, producing one record per CDR3 protein. The sample carries about 260,000 distinct CDR3 sequences, approximately 8.9% recorded once. The sequencing here drew on PBMCs, mostly from graft donor cells, taken 180 days after TCRalphabeta/CD19-depleted stem cell transplant. These receptors all stem from a male patient younger than 18 who had a stem cell transplant for acute lymphoblastic leukemia, so the T cells may come from the graft donor. The CDR3 runs from the conserved cysteine through the conserved F or W. A row's size may be missing; if present it is once, few, many or a size class.

CASSLLKGLAVSYNEQFF | many | TRBJ2-1 | TRBV7-6 | 18
CASSQDWRRGEANSNQPQHF | many | TRBJ1-5 | TRBV4-3 | 20
CASSPPGGEGYHEQYF | many | TRBJ2-7 | TRBV5-4 | 16
CASRDRAFKTKNIQYF | many | TRBJ2-4 | TRBV6-1 | 16
CASSFFGQGYDEQFF | . | TRBJ2-1 | TRBV5-1 | 15
CASPPSRTRGPDTQYF | many | TRBJ2-3 | TRBV12-3/TRBV12-4 | 16
CSAAAPGTGSRNTQYF | many | TRBJ2-3 | TRBV20-1 | 16
CASSLEVTGYNEQFF | many | TRBJ2-1 | TRBV7-9 | 15
CATSRVRGPLAKNIQYF | many | TRBJ2-4 | TRBV15 | 17
CASSPPTGLYGYNEQFF | . | TRBJ2-1 | TRBV19 | 17
CASSFRTSGSTYNEQFF | many | TRBJ2-1 | TRBV12-3/TRBV12-4 | 17
CSTKGLWEQFF | many | TRBJ2-1 | TRBV20-1 | 11
CSVRGGLSYNEQFF | many | TRBJ2-1 | TRBV20-1 | 14
CASSRGGMDYGYTF | many | TRBJ1-2 | TRBV5-1 | 14
CATQGGPSEQYF | many | TRBJ2-7 | TRBV24-1 | 12
CASSFPGRTPYGYTF | many | TRBJ1-2 | TRBV12-3/TRBV12-4 | 15
CASLAGAYTDTQYF | many | TRBJ2-3 | TRBV28 | 14
CSARRGQVYEQYF | many | TRBJ2-7 | TRBV20-1 | 13
CASSLERRRTEAFF | many | TRBJ1-1 | TRBV11-2 | 14
CASNDRGGYTF | many | TRBJ1-2 | TRBV5-6 | 11
CSATWTSPTLFDTQYF | many | TRBJ2-3 | TRBV20-1 | 16
CSVWGDRVMNTEAFF | many | TRBJ1-1 | TRBV29-1 | 15
CASSLRTGGNSPLHF | many | TRBJ1-6 | TRBV7-2 | 15
CASSPSRDASSYEQYF | few | TRBJ2-7 | TRBV28 | 16
CATSGGDYGYTF | many | TRBJ1-2 | TRBV24-1 | 12
CASSQGRSDTQYF | many | TRBJ2-3 | TRBV3-1 | 13
CASSVRQRANYGYTF | many | TRBJ1-2 | TRBV7-2 | 15
CASSQDRVMNTEAFF | many | TRBJ1-1 | TRBV4-3 | 15
CASSQERAGTGTLFYEQYF | . | TRBJ2-7 | TRBV4-3 | 19
CSASDLAKNIQYF | many | TRBJ2-4 | TRBV20-1 | 13
CAISNSFGTAQETQYF | . | TRBJ2-5 | TRBV10-3 | 16
CASSSGYDRSTGELFF | few | TRBJ2-2 | TRBV5-1 | 16
CASSQSFRETQYF | many | TRBJ2-5 | TRBV3-1 | 13
CASSERRDLPGEQYF | . | TRBJ2-7 | TRBV2 | 15
CASSLGGANNSPLHF | many | TRBJ1-6 | TRBV12-3/TRBV12-4 | 15
CSVNRNNQPQHF | many | TRBJ1-5 | TRBV20-1 | 12
CASSRTGPYNQPQHF | many | TRBJ1-5 | TRBV6-1 | 15
CSASPVVNEKLFF | many | TRBJ1-4 | TRBV20-1 | 13
CASSQVGLAKNIQYF | many | TRBJ2-4 | TRBV3-1 | 15
CASSQGAGDGYTF | many | TRBJ1-2 | TRBV4-3 | 13
CSVPQGGSTDTQYF | many | TRBJ2-3 | TRBV29-1 | 14